This T cell receptor beta chain stems from a study of shared clonotypes between healthy human individuals. CDR1 is SGHTA, CDR2 FQGNSA, per germline. There are 14 residues in the CDR3. V dropped 5 bases and J dropped 2 bases, with 13 bases sitting between them. It was CD45RO-negative cells, positively selected for CCR7, that made up naive CD8 cells, with terminally differentiated effector memory CD45RA+ cells excluded. Donors comprised only Caucasian adults living in Nashville, Tennessee. This clone was seen only once. Execution of the assay was at deep level. Clones were read by immunoSEQ multiplex PCR, and TCRdb kept only the in-frame ones, dropping some. Among approximately 1.9 million clones, around 93% were seen once, and the ten largest hold around 1.7%.

The sequence came from a man younger than 35 in good health. Some clones in this sample may be carry-over from other donors' samples. The rearrangement joins TRBV7-2 to TRBJ2-7; D possibly corresponds to TRBD1 (7 bases). The material sequenced was naive CD8+ T cells from PBMCs. The CDR3 protein is CASSRGTATYEQYF. CDR3 sequence (DNA): TGTGCCAGCAGCCGGGGGACAGCAACCTACGAGCAGTACTTC.